The T cell receptor beta chain described here comes from a study of OX40 agonist ivuxolimab in advanced cancers. This clone was recorded a few times. Assay used: immunoSEQ multiplex PCR; TCRdb lists only in-frame clones, some missing. The table lists around 34,000 clones, roughly nine tenths of them singletons. This CDR3 region has 16 residues. Germline V gene data show CDR1 as SGHVS and CDR2 as FQNEAQ. Trimming cost V 1 base and J 5 bases, with 15 bases left between them. Sequencing used CD4+ or CD8+ T cells sorted from blood, obtained in a trial of the OX40 agonist ivuxolimab. This chain connects TRBV7-8 to TRBJ1-5; no clear D. This receptor was taken from an adult with an advanced solid tumor such as melanoma, head and neck, liver or kidney cancer. CDR3 in DNA: TGTGCCAGCAGCTTAGTTCTTGGGAGGACGGATCAGCCCCAGCATTTT. This codes for CASSLVLGRTDQPQHF. The variable domain in full, with the rest retrieved from reference TRBV7-8 and TRBJ1-5, is GAGVSQSPRYKVAKRGQDVALRCDPISGHVSLFWYQQALGQGPEFLTYFQNEAQLDKSGLPSDRFFAERPEGSVSTLKIQRTQQEDSAVYLCASSLVLGRTDQPQHFGDGTRLSIL.